Below are 15 T cell receptor beta chains sequenced from a single sample in a study of CD8 T cells in Susac syndrome (dated by TCRdb to the late 2010s). The library was generated by the immunoSEQ multiplex PCR assay. RNA was extracted using the RNeasy kit, and about 0.45 to 1 ug of the RNA was reverse transcribed with random hexamers. In-frame beta chains were kept once TCRdb had trimmed the public reads at Q25 with fastp and called clones with MiXCR. Entries are consolidated by CDR3 protein sequence, retaining the most common genes and DNA. The sample data list 210,000 or so distinct CDR3 sequences, and about 94% of these were observed just once. Over 0.15% of the sample rests with the top ten. Sequenced: CD4+ T cells from PBMCs. The receptors were gathered from a human donor with Susac syndrome.

The genes are TRBV29-1 and TRBJ2-7; D perhaps matches TRBD2 (5 bases). This CDR3 has 11 residues. Looked up from germline, CDR1 is SQVTM and CDR2 is ANQGSEA. V was cut by 6 bases and J by 2 bases, with 8 bases left in between. The chain's CDR3 is CSVKGAYEQYF. The DNA of the CDR3 is TGCAGCGTCAAGGGAGCCTACGAGCAGTACTTC.

The CDR3 here is CASSLLAGVVTGELFF. CDR3 coding DNA: TGTGCCAGCAGCTTATTAGCAGGGGTGGTCACCGGGGAGCTGTTTTTT. The rearrangement joins TRBV11-3 to TRBJ2-2; possibly TRBD1 for D (6 bases). V was cut by 2 bases and J by 4 bases, with 14 bases left in between. From germline, CDR1 is SGHNT and CDR2 YENEEA. The CDR3 covers 16 residues.

The genes are TRBV6-5 and TRBJ1-4; weak D call: TRBD1 (5 bases). Germline V lookup: CDR1 MNHEY, CDR2 SVGAGI. V was shortened by 8 bases and J by 7 bases, with 17 bases between the two germline ends. The CDR3 extends over 14 amino acids. CDR3 nucleotides: TGTGCCAGCCGGACTCCGGGGGGTGGTGAAAAACTGTTTTTT. This translates into CASRTPGGGEKLFF.

The rearrangement uses TRBV14 and TRBJ1-4; no firm D call. The CDR3 is 13 residues long. Germline V gene data show CDR1 as SGHDN and CDR2 as FVKESK. V gave up 3 bases and J gave up 5 bases, with 7 bases separating them. The CDR3 sequence: CASSQSQNEKLFF. The DNA for the CDR3 is TGTGCCAGCAGCCAGTCACAGAATGAAAAACTGTTTTTT.

The CDR3 nucleotides read TGTGCCACGTCCGAAAGTCCGAACTATGGCTACACCTTC. Translated: CATSESPNYGYTF. V gene TRBV6-5 combines with J gene TRBJ1-2; no clear D gene. The CDR3 length is 13 residues. The V gene's germline CDR1 is MNHEY and CDR2 SVGAGI. Trimming left V 10 bases short and J 2 bases short, with 14 bases between.

The gene calls are TRBV2 and TRBJ2-7; a weak D match, TRBD2 (5 bases). Germline V gene sequence: CDR1 SNHLY, CDR2 FYNNEI. CDR3 size: 14 residues. Trimming cost V 2 bases and J 3 bases, with 11 bases left between them. The CDR3 loop is CASSETRGNYEQYF. Written as DNA, the CDR3 is TGTGCCAGCAGTGAAACCCGGGGTAACTACGAGCAGTACTTC.

The chain couples TRBV20-1 to TRBJ1-2; no firm D call. Trimming left V 5 bases short and J 7 bases short, with 11 bases between. Germline loops: CDR1 DFQATT, CDR2 SNEGSKA (reference sequence). The CDR3 sequence is 11 residues long. The chain's CDR3 is CSASRRTGYTF. The DNA of the CDR3 is TGCAGTGCTTCCAGGCGGACTGGCTACACCTTC.

CDR3 protein: CATSSSGRDYYGYTF. The CDR3 region has the DNA TGTGCCACCAGCAGTTCCGGGAGGGATTACTATGGCTACACCTTC. The V and J genes are TRBV15 and TRBJ1-2; D call uncertain. Trimming took off 3 bases at V and 3 bases at J, with 14 bases between the two ends. The germline CDR1 and CDR2 sequences are LNHNV and YYDKDF (reference sequence). The CDR3 consists of 15 residues.

The chain has TRBV7-9 and TRBJ2-7; D is undetermined. Trimming took off 4 bases at V and 4 bases at J, with 14 bases between the two ends. Germline V gives CDR1 SEHNR, CDR2 FQNEAQ (reference sequence). There are 14 residues in the CDR3. DNA of the CDR3: TGTGCCAGCAGCTCCCTCGTAGATGGGTACGAGCAGTACTTC. Translated, it gives CASSSLVDGYEQYF.

V is TRBV29-1 and J is TRBJ2-7, with D perhaps matching TRBD1 or TRBD2 (5 bases each). The CDR3 consists of 15 residues. The V gene lost 0 bases and the J gene lost 1 base, with 13 bases spanning the gap. The V gene's germline CDR1 is SQVTM and CDR2 ANQGSEA. CDR3 loop: CSVEDKGTGSYEQYF. Here the CDR3 DNA reads TGCAGCGTTGAAGATAAGGGGACGGGTTCCTACGAGCAGTACTTC.

This CDR3 reads CASSQEWGLGELFF. CDR3 bases: TGTGCCAGCAGCCAAGAATGGGGGCTCGGGGAGCTGTTTTTT. V usage is TRBV4-2 and J usage is TRBJ2-2, with D possibly TRBD1 on 6 matching bases. There are 14 residues in the CDR3. With 0 bases removed from V and 7 bases from J, the gap between germline ends came to 9 bases. Per the germline V gene, CDR1 is LGHNA and CDR2 is YNFKEQ.

V gene TRBV20-1 combines with J gene TRBJ1-1; D is ambiguous. The CDR3 runs to 13 residues. CDR1 and CDR2 from the germline V gene are DFQATT and SNEGSKA (reference sequence). Trimming pared 2 bases from V and 1 base from J, leaving 8 bases between. The CDR3 sequence: CSARPYGNTEAFF. The CDR3, as DNA: TGCAGTGCTAGACCATACGGGAACACTGAAGCTTTCTTT.

This chain joins TRBV27 and TRBJ2-1; TRBD1 matches 8 bases. Looked up from germline, CDR1 is MNHEY and CDR2 is SMNVEV (reference sequence). The V and J ends lost 10 bases and 2 bases, in that order; junction bases with no gene match: 10. The CDR3 length is 15 residues. This CDR3 reads CATGPTGQAYNEQFF. In DNA form, the CDR3 reads TGTGCCACCGGCCCCACGGGACAGGCCTACAATGAGCAGTTCTTC.

V usage is TRBV27 and J usage is TRBJ1-2, with 7 bases lining up with TRBD1. The CDR3 has 15 amino acids. The J segment lost 4 bases and the V segment lost 1 base, leaving 6 bases of the junction unmatched. Germline V gene lookup returns CDR1 MNHEY and CDR2 SMNVEV (reference sequence). The CDR3 region is CASSLLGQQFYGYTF. CDR3 DNA: TGTGCCAGCAGTTTATTGGGACAGCAATTCTATGGCTACACCTTC.

The V call is TRBV15, the J call TRBJ1-1; D is possibly TRBD1 (5 bases). Per germline, CDR1 LNHNV and CDR2 YYDKDF (reference sequence). Trimming removed 0 bases from V and 6 bases from J, with 14 bases in between. The CDR3 contains 15 residues. The DNA for the CDR3 is TGTGCCACCAGCAGAGATTCCTCAGGGAGACCTGAAGCTTTCTTT. As protein: CATSRDSSGRPEAFF.